The next 21 T cell receptor beta chains were all read from a single sample in a study of vaccination and CD4 T cells after COVID-19. TCRdb itself ran the PCR reads through MiXCR, one entry per CDR3 protein. Among approximately 21,000 distinct CDR3 sequences listed, about 58% were seen once. Sample: CD4+ T cells from blood, taken before SARS-CoV-2 vaccination. The receptors originated from a human donor who had recovered from COVID-19.

The chain couples TRBV28 to TRBJ2-7; 9 nucleotides align to TRBD1. Germline V gene data show CDR1 as MDHEN and CDR2 as SYDVKM. The junction had 19 bases not matched to a gene; V was cut back by 10 bases and J by 3 bases. The CDR3 length is 17 residues. CDR3: CATQGPPAGTGIYEQYF. In DNA form, the CDR3 reads TGTGCCACCCAAGGCCCCCCAGCCGGGACAGGGATCTACGAGCAGTACTTC.

CDR3 sequence reads: CASSQSPLASLRGELFF. CDR3 nucleotides: TGTGCCAGCAGCCAATCCCCCCTCGCTAGCCTTAGGGGGGAGCTGTTTTTT. V and J are TRBV7-3 and TRBJ2-2; perhaps TRBD2 as D (5 bases). V lost 5 bases to trimming and J lost 8 bases, with 24 bases between them. CDR3 size: 17 residues. Germline CDR1 and CDR2: SGHTA and FQGTGA.

This clonotype has a handful of counts. The chain uses TRBV20-1 and TRBJ2-2, with TRBD2 matching 9 bases. Germline lookup yields CDR1 DFQATT and CDR2 SNEGSKA (reference sequence). CDR3 length: 15 residues. With V trimmed by 5 bases and J by 5 bases, 9 bases remained unmatched. The CDR3 DNA follows: TGCAGTGCTCTGGGGGCGGGAGGGGTGACCGGGGAGCTGTTTTTT. As protein: CSALGAGGVTGELFF.

V is TRBV28 and J is TRBJ1-5; D is uncertain. V was cut by 9 bases and J by 5 bases, with 14 bases left in between. Germline V gene sequence: CDR1 MDHEN, CDR2 SYDVKM. The CDR3 totals 13 residues. The CDR3 nucleotides are TGTGCCAGTAGGACGGTTATCGATCAGCCCCAGCATTTT. This sequence encodes CASRTVIDQPQHF.

This chain uses TRBV27 with TRBJ2-3, with TRBD2 identical over 8 bases. CDR3 length: 18 residues. V trimming: 5 bases; J trimming: 0 bases; junction bases outside the gene matches: 13. Germline V gene sequence: CDR1 MNHEY, CDR2 SMNVEV (reference sequence). CDR3 DNA sequence: TGTGCCAGCAGTCGAAGAACAACTAGCGGAAAAAGCACAGATACGCAGTATTTT. Protein product: CASSRRTTSGKSTDTQYF.

This clonotype came up a few times. The chain combines TRBV20-1 with TRBJ2-3; TRBD1 is a possible D gene (5 bases). Per germline, CDR1 DFQATT and CDR2 SNEGSKA (reference sequence). The CDR3 runs 14 residues. V lost 7 bases and J lost 0, with 14 bases in between. CDR3 sequence reads: CSVAQGTSTDTQYF. The CDR3 nucleotides read TGCAGTGTTGCCCAGGGAACTAGCACAGATACGCAGTATTTT.

The V call is TRBV7-9, the J call TRBJ2-3; D is perhaps TRBD1 (5 bases). There are 14 residues in the CDR3. The V gene's germline CDR1 is SEHNR and CDR2 FQNEAQ (reference sequence). V was cut by 3 bases and J by 3 bases, with 10 bases left in between. The CDR3 nucleotides are TGTGCCAGCAGCTTCGCAGGGTTGACAGATACGCAGTATTTT. Its protein product is CASSFAGLTDTQYF.

V is TRBV7-9 and J is TRBJ1-4, with a possible D match to TRBD1 (6 bases). This CDR3 spans 16 amino acids. In germline, CDR1 is SEHNR, CDR2 FQNEAQ (reference sequence). V was shortened by 5 bases and J by 3 bases, with 16 bases between the two germline ends. CDR3 sequence (DNA): TGTGCCAGCAGCCCCCCCGCAGGGGTTGCTAATGAAAAACTGTTTTTT. Its translation: CASSPPAGVANEKLFF.

The chain employs TRBV25-1 and TRBJ1-2; D possibly corresponds to TRBD1 (6 bases). The CDR3 extends over 16 amino acids. Trimming left V 4 bases short and J 5 bases short, with 20 bases between. Germline V gene data show CDR1 as MGHDK and CDR2 as SYGVNS. The CDR3 is CASSASARGAHYGYTF. The DNA of the CDR3 is TGTGCCAGCAGTGCCTCAGCGAGGGGGGCTCATTATGGCTACACCTTC.

The chain carries TRBV24-1 and TRBJ2-5; TRBD1 matches 9 bases. Germline assignment: CDR1 KGHDR and CDR2 SFDVKD. This CDR3 spans 15 amino acids. The J segment lost 5 bases and the V segment lost 6 bases, leaving 9 bases of the junction unmatched. CDR3: CATSKGQGALETQYF. For the CDR3, the DNA is TGTGCCACCAGTAAGGGACAGGGTGCATTGGAGACCCAGTACTTC.

J is TRBJ2-7 and V is TRBV16; 7 nucleotides match TRBD2. CDR1 is KGHSY and CDR2 is FQNENV in the germline V gene. The V gene end was trimmed by 4 bases and the J gene end by 6 bases; junction bases not matched to a gene: 15. The CDR3 contains 16 residues. CDR3 residues: CASSPSVPGGGVEQYF. DNA of the CDR3: TGTGCCAGCAGCCCCAGCGTCCCCGGCGGGGGTGTCGAGCAGTACTTC.

The J gene is TRBJ1-2, the V gene TRBV28; D is unresolved. Looked up from germline, CDR1 is MDHEN and CDR2 is SYDVKM. Trimming removed 3 bases from V and 4 bases from J, with 9 bases in between. This CDR3 region has 13 residues. The CDR3 is CASSFSTLYGYTF. The CDR3 region has the DNA TGTGCCAGCAGTTTTTCGACCCTCTATGGCTACACCTTC.

The chain carries TRBV20-1 and TRBJ1-1; D is possibly TRBD1 (6 bases). V was cut by 4 bases and J by 5 bases, with 17 bases left in between. The V gene's germline CDR1 is DFQATT and CDR2 SNEGSKA (reference sequence). The CDR3 is 14 amino acids. The CDR3 here is CSANGGADWTEAFF. The CDR3 region has the DNA TGCAGTGCTAATGGGGGGGCGGATTGGACTGAAGCTTTCTTT.

The genes are TRBV12-3 or TRBV12-4 and TRBJ2-7; a weak D match, TRBD1 (5 bases). Trimming removed 3 bases at V and 0 bases at J, with 9 bases between. This CDR3 contains 14 residues. The CDR3 nucleotides read TGTGCCAGCAGTTTGACAGACCTCTCCTACGAGCAGTACTTC. Its protein product is CASSLTDLSYEQYF.

The chain uses TRBV20-1 and TRBJ2-7; possibly TRBD1 or TRBD2 for D (5 bases each). There are 13 residues in the CDR3. Germline-derived CDR1 and CDR2 are DFQATT and SNEGSKA (reference sequence). Trimming removed 6 bases at V and 4 bases at J, with 16 bases between. The CDR3 nucleotides are TGCAGTGCCCCGGGACGGGGATTATACGAGCAGTACTTC. Translated: CSAPGRGLYEQYF.

This clonotype was picked up a small number of times. V gene TRBV20-1 combines with J gene TRBJ2-3; D is perhaps TRBD2 (6 bases). Germline V lookup: CDR1 DFQATT, CDR2 SNEGSKA (reference sequence). Trimming took off 2 bases at V and 0 bases at J, with 18 bases between the two ends. The CDR3 sequence is 17 residues long. CDR3 nucleotides: TGCAGTGCTAGATTTGTTAGCGGACCATTTAGCACAGATACGCAGTATTTT. Residues: CSARFVSGPFSTDTQYF.

V and J are TRBV20-1 and TRBJ2-3; 8 bases match TRBD1. This CDR3 region has 14 residues. Per germline, CDR1 DFQATT and CDR2 SNEGSKA (reference sequence). Trimming removed 3 bases from V and 7 bases from J; junction bases left unmatched: 9. CDR3 DNA sequence: TGCAGTGCTAGCGGACAGGGTGAGGATTATACGCAGTATTTT. Protein sequence: CSASGQGEDYTQYF.

The chain uses TRBV19 and TRBJ1-2; D not certain. With 3 bases removed from V and 0 bases from J, the gap between germline ends came to 11 bases. Germline V gene lookup returns CDR1 LNHDA and CDR2 SQIVND (reference sequence). This CDR3 is 15 amino acids long. The CDR3 protein is CASSIIPIANYGYTF. CDR3 coding DNA: TGTGCCAGTAGTATCATCCCGATAGCTAACTATGGCTACACCTTC.

This clonotype occurred a few times. The gene calls are TRBV20-1 and TRBJ1-2; maybe TRBD1 (5 bases). Germline loops: CDR1 DFQATT, CDR2 SNEGSKA (reference sequence). V lost 5 bases to trimming and J lost 4 bases, with 14 bases between them. This CDR3 has 13 residues. Here the CDR3 DNA reads TGCAGTGCTCTCCCCCCCGGGGGCTATGGCTACACCTTC. It encodes CSALPPGGYGYTF.

V and J are TRBV15 and TRBJ1-5, with D tentatively TRBD1 (6 bases). The CDR3 has 12 amino acids. Germline CDR1 and CDR2: LNHNV and YYDKDF (reference sequence). V shed 4 bases and J shed 6 bases, with 7 bases lying between them. The CDR3 DNA sequence: TGTGCCACCAGCATAGGGGGTCAGCCCCAGCATTTT. Encoded protein: CATSIGGQPQHF.

The chain has TRBV12-3 or TRBV12-4 and TRBJ1-1, with a tentative D call TRBD1 (5 bases). This CDR3 has 14 amino acids. V was shortened by 4 bases and J by 1 base, with 10 bases between the two germline ends. The CDR3 nucleotides read TGTGCCAGCAGTTGGGGACTCACGAACACTGAAGCTTTCTTT. Translation: CASSWGLTNTEAFF.